This TCR beta chain came from a study of T cell changes during pregnancy in multiple sclerosis. Profiling relied on immunoSEQ multiplex PCR, and the TCRdb table lists in-frame clones only, not all of them. Here the sample spans fewer than 85,000 clones, roughly 92% being singletons. This CDR3 has 16 residues. Trimming left V 7 bases short and J 7 bases short, with 23 bases between. Germline CDR1 and CDR2: LNHDA and SQIVND (reference sequence). This sample comprised peripheral blood, obtained before pregnancy. The clonotype was recovered from a female donor with multiple sclerosis, enrolled in a pregnancy study. The V call is TRBV19, the J call TRBJ1-5; D is possibly TRBD1 (6 bases). The CDR3 loop reads CASIRSTGRDLQPQHF. CDR3 DNA sequence: TGTGCCAGTATCCGATCTACAGGGAGAGATTTGCAGCCCCAGCATTTT.